The rows below give T cell receptor beta chains drawn from one sample of a study of blood T cell repertoires in COVID-19. TCRdb keeps only in-frame clones here, not all; method: immunoSEQ multiplex PCR. The sample includes hundreds of thousands of clones, about 85% seen only once; the top ten take about 2.3%. The source material was PBMCs or T cells enriched from blood (not recorded which). The receptors stem from a woman in her fifties or sixties who had recovered from COVID-19. The CDR3 runs from the conserved cysteine through the conserved F or W. The order of the fields is J gene, clone size, D gene, V gene, CDR3 protein, CDR3 DNA. A D gene is named only where the DNA matches it firmly. Size is stated for part of the rows, as once, few or many counts, or as a class when the clone is expanded.

j_call: TRBJ1-5
clone_size: .
d_call: .
v_call: TRBV6-5
cdr3_aa: CASSYAPDTPQHF
cdr3_nt: TGTGCCAGCAGCTATGCCCCCGATACGCCCCAGCATTTT

j_call: TRBJ1-2
clone_size: .
d_call: TRBD1
v_call: TRBV7-9
cdr3_aa: CASSAPIGTGLQNYGYTF
cdr3_nt: TGTGCCAGCAGCGCCCCAATCGGGACAGGACTTCAAAACTATGGCTACACCTTC

j_call: TRBJ2-7
clone_size: .
d_call: .
v_call: TRBV20-1
cdr3_aa: CSAGDFYEQYF
cdr3_nt: TGCAGTGCTGGGGACTTCTACGAGCAGTACTTC

j_call: TRBJ1-5
clone_size: .
d_call: .
v_call: TRBV18
cdr3_aa: CASSPRPGDSNQPQHF
cdr3_nt: TGTGCCAGCTCACCACGTCCGGGAGATAGCAATCAGCCCCAGCATTTT

j_call: TRBJ2-1
clone_size: .
d_call: TRBD2
v_call: TRBV7-8
cdr3_aa: CASSLVTSGGLGEQFF
cdr3_nt: TGTGCCAGCAGCTTAGTGACTAGCGGGGGCTTGGGTGAGCAGTTCTTC

j_call: TRBJ1-4
clone_size: many
d_call: .
v_call: TRBV5-8
cdr3_aa: CASSLAGTATNEKLFF
cdr3_nt: TGTGCCAGCAGCTTGGCGGGGACTGCAACTAATGAAAAACTGTTTTTT

j_call: TRBJ2-7
clone_size: .
d_call: .
v_call: TRBV7-9
cdr3_aa: CASSLEWRYEQYF
cdr3_nt: TGTGCCAGCAGCTTAGAGTGGAGATACGAGCAGTACTTC

j_call: TRBJ2-3
clone_size: once
d_call: .
v_call: TRBV9
cdr3_aa: CASSRGGRPGTQYF
cdr3_nt: TGTGCCAGCAGCCGTGGGGGCCGACCGGGGACGCAGTATTTT

j_call: TRBJ2-5
clone_size: once
d_call: .
v_call: TRBV30
cdr3_aa: CAWSLSLETQYF
cdr3_nt: TGTGCCTGGAGTCTGAGTTTAGAGACCCAGTACTTC

j_call: TRBJ1-1
clone_size: .
d_call: .
v_call: TRBV11-3
cdr3_aa: CASSTGQTNTEAFF
cdr3_nt: TGTGCCAGCAGCACAGGACAAACGAACACTGAAGCTTTCTTT

j_call: TRBJ1-1
clone_size: many
d_call: .
v_call: TRBV27
cdr3_aa: CASSWTNRGADSEAFF
cdr3_nt: TGTGCCAGCAGTTGGACTAATCGGGGGGCCGATTCTGAAGCTTTCTTT

j_call: TRBJ2-4
clone_size: .
d_call: .
v_call: TRBV7-2
cdr3_aa: CASSRTAAKNIQYF
cdr3_nt: TGTGCCAGCAGCAGGACTGCTGCCAAAAACATTCAGTACTTC

j_call: TRBJ1-2
clone_size: .
d_call: TRBD1
v_call: TRBV28
cdr3_aa: CASSLSQGALGYTF
cdr3_nt: TGTGCCAGCAGTTTAAGTCAGGGGGCTCTTGGCTACACCTTC

j_call: TRBJ1-2
clone_size: .
d_call: .
v_call: TRBV11-2
cdr3_aa: CASSLDPYGYTF
cdr3_nt: TGTGCCAGCAGCTTAGATCCATATGGCTACACCTTC

j_call: TRBJ1-5
clone_size: .
d_call: .
v_call: TRBV4-1
cdr3_aa: CASRRGGESNQPQHF
cdr3_nt: TGCGCCAGCAGACGGGGGGGCGAGAGCAATCAGCCCCAGCATTTT

j_call: TRBJ2-1
clone_size: .
d_call: .
v_call: TRBV27
cdr3_aa: CASSLGGAYNEQFF
cdr3_nt: TGTGCCAGCAGTTTGGGCGGGGCCTACAATGAGCAGTTCTTC

j_call: TRBJ1-5
clone_size: .
d_call: .
v_call: TRBV21-1
cdr3_aa: CASSKEDCDSNQPQHF
cdr3_nt: TGTGCCAGCAGCAAAGAAGACTGCGATAGCAATCAGCCCCAGCATTTT

j_call: TRBJ2-2
clone_size: .
d_call: TRBD2
v_call: TRBV4-3
cdr3_aa: CASSPSGRAYTGELFF
cdr3_nt: TGCGCCAGCAGCCCTAGCGGGAGGGCCTACACCGGGGAGCTGTTTTTT

j_call: TRBJ2-7
clone_size: .
d_call: TRBD1
v_call: TRBV27
cdr3_aa: CASLPLTGAYEQYF
cdr3_nt: TGTGCCAGCCTCCCTCTGACAGGGGCCTACGAGCAGTACTTC

j_call: TRBJ2-7
clone_size: .
d_call: .
v_call: TRBV5-4
cdr3_aa: CASTPPDTTYEQYF
cdr3_nt: TGTGCCAGCACCCCGCCGGACACCACCTACGAGCAGTACTTC

j_call: TRBJ2-2
clone_size: .
d_call: .
v_call: TRBV6-4
cdr3_aa: CASSSESGTGELFF
cdr3_nt: TGTGCCAGCAGCAGTGAATCCGGGACCGGGGAGCTGTTTTTT

j_call: TRBJ2-7
clone_size: .
d_call: TRBD1
v_call: TRBV5-1
cdr3_aa: CASSLAPDRGRLYEQYF
cdr3_nt: TGCGCCAGCAGCTTGGCTCCGGACAGGGGGCGCTTGTACGAGCAGTACTTC

j_call: TRBJ2-7
clone_size: few
d_call: .
v_call: TRBV4-2
cdr3_aa: CASSQGGHSSYEQYF
cdr3_nt: TGTGCCAGCAGCCAAGGGGGACACTCCTCCTACGAGCAGTACTTC

j_call: TRBJ2-3
clone_size: few
d_call: .
v_call: TRBV6-2/TRBV6-3
cdr3_aa: CASSQGKGHTTDTQYF
cdr3_nt: TGTGCCAGCAGCCAGGGGAAGGGACATACCACAGATACGCAGTATTTT

j_call: TRBJ2-1
clone_size: few
d_call: .
v_call: TRBV20-1
cdr3_aa: CSASQRHNEQFF
cdr3_nt: TGCAGTGCTAGTCAGCGTCACAATGAGCAGTTCTTC

j_call: TRBJ2-5
clone_size: .
d_call: .
v_call: TRBV7-9
cdr3_aa: CASHTSSKETQYF
cdr3_nt: TGTGCCAGCCATACCTCTAGCAAAGAGACCCAGTACTTC

j_call: TRBJ2-7
clone_size: .
d_call: TRBD1
v_call: TRBV11-2
cdr3_aa: CASSLDGTGDHEQYF
cdr3_nt: TGTGCCAGCAGCTTAGATGGGACAGGGGACCACGAGCAGTACTTC

j_call: TRBJ1-3
clone_size: .
d_call: .
v_call: TRBV18
cdr3_aa: CASSPFGTGRISGNTIYF
cdr3_nt: TGTGCCAGCTCACCATTTGGAACAGGGCGAATCTCTGGAAACACCATATATTTT

j_call: TRBJ2-7
clone_size: .
d_call: .
v_call: TRBV5-1
cdr3_aa: CASSSDWPGEQYF
cdr3_nt: TGCGCCAGCAGCTCGGACTGGCCGGGGGAGCAGTACTTC

j_call: TRBJ1-2
clone_size: .
d_call: .
v_call: TRBV6-1
cdr3_aa: CASSEQGYDGYTF
cdr3_nt: TGTGCCAGCAGTGAACAGGGGTATGATGGCTACACCTTC

j_call: TRBJ1-6
clone_size: few
d_call: TRBD1
v_call: TRBV11-2
cdr3_aa: CASSLVDRGNSPLHF
cdr3_nt: TGTGCCAGCAGCTTAGTGGACAGGGGGAATTCACCCCTCCACTTT

j_call: TRBJ2-1
clone_size: once
d_call: .
v_call: TRBV7-2
cdr3_aa: CASSLVFGKNNEQFF
cdr3_nt: TGTGCCAGCAGCTTAGTTTTCGGGAAAAACAATGAGCAGTTCTTC

j_call: TRBJ2-7
clone_size: few
d_call: .
v_call: TRBV2
cdr3_aa: CASSSNPQGSYEQYF
cdr3_nt: TGTGCCAGCAGTTCCAATCCCCAGGGTTCCTACGAGCAGTACTTC

j_call: TRBJ2-1
clone_size: .
d_call: TRBD2
v_call: TRBV7-2
cdr3_aa: CASSSPGLASEQFF
cdr3_nt: TGTGCCAGCAGCTCCCCGGGACTAGCATCTGAGCAGTTCTTC

j_call: TRBJ2-1
clone_size: .
d_call: TRBD2
v_call: TRBV28
cdr3_aa: CASSASGGSYNEQFF
cdr3_nt: TGTGCCAGCAGTGCTAGCGGGGGCTCCTACAATGAGCAGTTCTTC

j_call: TRBJ1-3
clone_size: few
d_call: .
v_call: TRBV9
cdr3_aa: CASSFLFSGNTIYF
cdr3_nt: TGTGCCAGCAGCTTCTTGTTCTCTGGAAACACCATATATTTT

j_call: TRBJ1-2
clone_size: .
d_call: TRBD1
v_call: TRBV28
cdr3_aa: CASRTGGAGYTF
cdr3_nt: TGTGCCAGCAGGACAGGGGGCGCTGGCTACACCTTC

j_call: TRBJ1-1
clone_size: .
d_call: .
v_call: TRBV7-2
cdr3_aa: CASSGHPNTEAFF
cdr3_nt: TGTGCCAGCAGCGGACACCCCAACACTGAAGCTTTCTTT

j_call: TRBJ1-1
clone_size: .
d_call: .
v_call: TRBV2
cdr3_aa: CASSTGKANTEAFF
cdr3_nt: TGTGCCAGCAGTACCGGGAAAGCGAACACTGAAGCTTTCTTT

j_call: TRBJ1-5
clone_size: few
d_call: .
v_call: TRBV27
cdr3_aa: CASSPRFDGHSNQPQHF
cdr3_nt: TGTGCCAGCAGTCCCCGATTTGACGGACATAGCAATCAGCCCCAGCATTTT

j_call: TRBJ1-1
clone_size: .
d_call: .
v_call: TRBV19
cdr3_aa: CASSDRNTEAFF
cdr3_nt: TGTGCCAGTAGCGACAGGAACACTGAAGCTTTCTTT

j_call: TRBJ2-4
clone_size: .
d_call: TRBD1
v_call: TRBV27
cdr3_aa: CASSPGTGIGSKNIQYF
cdr3_nt: TGTGCCAGCAGTCCCGGGACAGGCATTGGGTCCAAAAACATTCAGTACTTC

j_call: TRBJ1-1
clone_size: .
d_call: .
v_call: TRBV12-3/TRBV12-4
cdr3_aa: CASRERWNTEAFF
cdr3_nt: TGTGCCAGCCGGGAACGTTGGAACACTGAAGCTTTCTTT

j_call: TRBJ1-2
clone_size: once
d_call: TRBD1
v_call: TRBV12-5
cdr3_aa: CASGVDRGRYGYTF
cdr3_nt: TGTGCTAGTGGTGTGGACAGGGGAAGGTATGGCTACACCTTC

j_call: TRBJ1-5
clone_size: .
d_call: .
v_call: TRBV27
cdr3_aa: CASSLRGGYSNQPQHF
cdr3_nt: TGTGCCAGCAGTTTACGGGGGGGATATAGCAATCAGCCCCAGCATTTT

j_call: TRBJ2-1
clone_size: .
d_call: .
v_call: TRBV11-2
cdr3_aa: CASSLQGFESNEQFF
cdr3_nt: TGTGCCAGCAGCTTACAGGGGTTTGAATCCAATGAGCAGTTCTTC

j_call: TRBJ2-1
clone_size: once
d_call: TRBD2
v_call: TRBV7-2
cdr3_aa: CASSLVLGGGYYNEQFF
cdr3_nt: TGTGCCAGCAGCTTAGTCCTGGGCGGGGGGTACTACAATGAGCAGTTCTTC

j_call: TRBJ2-7
clone_size: .
d_call: .
v_call: TRBV5-8
cdr3_aa: CASSLVYEQYF
cdr3_nt: TGTGCCAGCAGCCTTGTCTACGAGCAGTACTTC